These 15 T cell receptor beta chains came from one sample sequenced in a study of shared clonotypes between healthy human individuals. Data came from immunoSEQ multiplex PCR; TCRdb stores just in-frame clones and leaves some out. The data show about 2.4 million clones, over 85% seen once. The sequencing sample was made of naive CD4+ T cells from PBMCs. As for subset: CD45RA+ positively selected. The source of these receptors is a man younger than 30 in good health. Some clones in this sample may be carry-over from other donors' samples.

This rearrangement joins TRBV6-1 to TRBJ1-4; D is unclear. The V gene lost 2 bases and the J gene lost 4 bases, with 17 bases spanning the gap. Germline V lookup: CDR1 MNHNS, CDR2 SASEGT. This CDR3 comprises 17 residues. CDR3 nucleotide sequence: TGTGCCAGCAGTGAATCGCGGGCAGGCAGGTATAATGAAAAACTGTTTTTT. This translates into CASSESRAGRYNEKLFF.

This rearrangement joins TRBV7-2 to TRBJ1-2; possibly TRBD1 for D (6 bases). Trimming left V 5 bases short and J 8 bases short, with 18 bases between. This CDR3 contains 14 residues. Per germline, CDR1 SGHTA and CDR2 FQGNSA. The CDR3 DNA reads TGTGCCAGCAGCCTAAGAACAGGGCGGGAAGGCTACACCTTC. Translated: CASSLRTGREGYTF. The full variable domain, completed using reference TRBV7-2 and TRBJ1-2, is GAGVSQSPSNKVTEKGKDVELRCDPISGHTALYWYRQSLGQGLEFLIYFQGNSAPDKSGLPSDRFSAERTGGSVSTLTIQRTQQEDSAVYLCASSLRTGREGYTFGSGTRLTVV.

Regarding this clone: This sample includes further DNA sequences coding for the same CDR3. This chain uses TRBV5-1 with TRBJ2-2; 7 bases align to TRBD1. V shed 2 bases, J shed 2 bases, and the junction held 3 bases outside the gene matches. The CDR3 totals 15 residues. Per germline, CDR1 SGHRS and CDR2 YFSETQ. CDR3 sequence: CASSFRQGNTGELFF. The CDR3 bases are TGCGCCAGCAGCTTTAGACAGGGAAACACCGGGGAGCTGTTTTTT.

CDR3 residues: CASSKDREYLETQYF. The DNA for the CDR3 is TGCGCCAGCAGCAAGGACAGGGAGTATCTAGAGACCCAGTACTTC. The rearrangement uses TRBV4-1 and TRBJ2-5; 8 nucleotides agree with TRBD1. The CDR3 is 15 residues long. Germline assignment: CDR1 MGHRA and CDR2 YSYEKL. Trimming at V came to 5 bases and at J to 4 bases, leaving 9 bases not matched to a gene.

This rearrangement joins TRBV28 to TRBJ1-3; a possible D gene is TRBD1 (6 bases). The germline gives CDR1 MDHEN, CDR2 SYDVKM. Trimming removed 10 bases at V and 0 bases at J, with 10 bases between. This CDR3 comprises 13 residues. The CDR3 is CATEDSSGNTIYF. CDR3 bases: TGTGCCACCGAGGACAGCTCTGGAAACACCATATATTTT.

Written as DNA, the CDR3 is TGTGCCAGCAGCGGGTTGGGGAATGAGCAGTTCTTC. Amino acids: CASSGLGNEQFF. The chain joins TRBV7-9 to TRBJ2-1; D is unresolved. V was shortened by 5 bases and J by 7 bases, with 9 bases between the two germline ends. CDR1 is SEHNR, CDR2 FQNEAQ, per germline (reference sequence). This CDR3 is 12 amino acids long.

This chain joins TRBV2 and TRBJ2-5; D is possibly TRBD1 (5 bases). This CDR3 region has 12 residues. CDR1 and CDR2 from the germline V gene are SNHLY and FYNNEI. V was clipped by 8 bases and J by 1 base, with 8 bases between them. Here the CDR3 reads CASHQGQETQYF. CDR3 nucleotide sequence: TGTGCCAGCCACCAGGGCCAAGAGACCCAGTACTTC.

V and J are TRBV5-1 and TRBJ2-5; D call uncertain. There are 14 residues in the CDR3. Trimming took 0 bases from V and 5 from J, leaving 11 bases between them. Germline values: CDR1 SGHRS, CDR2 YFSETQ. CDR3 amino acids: CASSLGHLGETQYF. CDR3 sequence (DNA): TGCGCCAGCAGCTTGGGACACCTGGGGGAGACCCAGTACTTC.

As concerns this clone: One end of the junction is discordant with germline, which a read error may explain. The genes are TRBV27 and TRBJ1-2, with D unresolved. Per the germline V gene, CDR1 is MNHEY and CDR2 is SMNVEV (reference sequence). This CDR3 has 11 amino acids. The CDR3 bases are TGCCCCCCTGGGAATTTATGTGGCTACACCTTC. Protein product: CPPGNLCGYTF.

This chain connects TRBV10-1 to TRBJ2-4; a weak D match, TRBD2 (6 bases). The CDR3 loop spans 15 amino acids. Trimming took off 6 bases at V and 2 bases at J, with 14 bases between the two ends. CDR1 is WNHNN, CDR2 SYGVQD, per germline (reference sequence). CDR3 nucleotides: TGCGCCAGCAGCTCGGACTATCCCACCAAAAACATTCAGTACTTC. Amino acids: CASSSDYPTKNIQYF.

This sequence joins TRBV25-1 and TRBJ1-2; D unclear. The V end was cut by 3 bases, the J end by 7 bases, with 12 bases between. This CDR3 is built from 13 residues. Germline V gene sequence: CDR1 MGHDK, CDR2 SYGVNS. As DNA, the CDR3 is TGTGCCAGCAGTGACTCTCGTGCCCCTGGCTACACCTTC. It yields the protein CASSDSRAPGYTF.

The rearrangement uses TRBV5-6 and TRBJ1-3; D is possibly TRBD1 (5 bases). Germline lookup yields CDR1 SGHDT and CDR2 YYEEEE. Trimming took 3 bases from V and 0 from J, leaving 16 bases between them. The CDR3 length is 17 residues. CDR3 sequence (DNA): TGTGCCAGCAGCTCCCTAGGGACGATCAGCTCTGGAAACACCATATATTTT. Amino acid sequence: CASSSLGTISSGNTIYF.

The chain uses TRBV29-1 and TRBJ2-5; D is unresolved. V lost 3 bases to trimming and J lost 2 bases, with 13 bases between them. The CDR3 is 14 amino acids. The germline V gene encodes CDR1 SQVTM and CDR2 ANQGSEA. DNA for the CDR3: TGCAGCGTTGAGCTGCTAAGCGAACAAGAGACCCAGTACTTC. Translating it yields CSVELLSEQETQYF.

The CDR3 nucleotides read TGTGCCAGCAGTTTTGACAGGGTCATTGAGCAGTTCTTC. It specifies CASSFDRVIEQFF. The rearrangement uses TRBV2 and TRBJ2-1; 7 nucleotides align to TRBD1. CDR1 and CDR2 from the germline V gene are SNHLY and FYNNEI. After removal of 5 bases from V and 9 bases from J, the junction contained 7 bases not matched to a gene. The CDR3 length is 13 residues.

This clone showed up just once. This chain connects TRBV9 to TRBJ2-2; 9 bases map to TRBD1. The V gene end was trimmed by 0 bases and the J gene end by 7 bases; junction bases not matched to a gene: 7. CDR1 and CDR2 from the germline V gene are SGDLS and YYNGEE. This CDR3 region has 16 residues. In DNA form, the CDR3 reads TGTGCCAGCAGCGTAGCATCCGGGACAGGGTACGGGGAGCTGTTTTTT. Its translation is CASSVASGTGYGELFF.